This TCR beta chain is drawn from a study of cytomegalovirus exposure and HLA in healthy donors. Study details: As an earlier analysis found, around 170 million T cells yielded 100 million to 130 million unique TCR beta sequences. HLA-typed donors were the source of approximately 80 million unique TCRs, which an early data release held.

Study outcomes and limitations: Common viral pathogens (according to a later analysis) appeared linked to several of the most significant clusters. Presence/absence analyses assumed roughly uniform sequencing depth across donors, which may not hold.

This PCR relied on a set of 60 Vbeta primers and 13 Jbeta primers. Produced via immunoSEQ multiplex PCR; TCRdb's table is partial and in-frame only. Of roughly 190,000 clones detected, around 87% appear once; the ten largest clones hold over 1%. The V gene's germline CDR1 is MDHEN and CDR2 SYDVKM. The length of the CDR3 is 14 residues. As for this clone: Its antigen remains unidentified. A read error may account for a junction end that differs from germline.

The sequencing input was PBMCs. The chain couples TRBV28 to TRBJ1-3; D possibly corresponds to TRBD1 (5 bases). This clonotype was sampled from a man aged 25-40 years in good health and CMV-seronegative. CDR3 nucleotide sequence: TGTGCCAGCAGTTTAGGGGGGTCTGGAAACACCGTATATTTT. Protein: CASSLGGSGNTVYF.